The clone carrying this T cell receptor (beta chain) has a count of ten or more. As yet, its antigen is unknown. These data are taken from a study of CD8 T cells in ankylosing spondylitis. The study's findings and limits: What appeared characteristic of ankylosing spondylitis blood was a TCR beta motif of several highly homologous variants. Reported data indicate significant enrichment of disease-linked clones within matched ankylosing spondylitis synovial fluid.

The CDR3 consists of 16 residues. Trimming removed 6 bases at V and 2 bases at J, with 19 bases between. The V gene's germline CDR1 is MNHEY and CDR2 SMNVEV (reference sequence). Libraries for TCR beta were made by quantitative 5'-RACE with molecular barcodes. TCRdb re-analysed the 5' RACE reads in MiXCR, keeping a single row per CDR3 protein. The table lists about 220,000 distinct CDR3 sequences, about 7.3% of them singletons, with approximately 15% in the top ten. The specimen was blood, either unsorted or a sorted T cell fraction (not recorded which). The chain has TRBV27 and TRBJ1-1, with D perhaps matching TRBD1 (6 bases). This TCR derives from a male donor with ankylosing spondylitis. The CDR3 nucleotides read TGTGCCAGCAGCACCTTAACAGGGAGAATAAACACTGAAGCTTTCTTT. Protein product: CASSTLTGRINTEAFF.